This entry lists 6 T cell receptor beta chains sequenced from one sample in a study of CD8 T cells in ankylosing spondylitis (TCRdb year 2017). To prepare the library, 5' RACE was applied. Sequencing relied on an Illumina HiSeq 2500. TCRdb trimmed public reads at Q25 via fastp, called clones via MiXCR and kept in-frame beta chains. Every CDR3 protein is listed once, alongside the most common genes and DNA of its rows. Here the sample has 470,000 or so distinct CDR3 sequences; more than 25% occur a single time. The top ten clonotypes cover 0.89% of the sample. What the work shows at the level of the full study, not this receptor alone: Blood from ankylosing spondylitis patients appeared to be characterized by a TCR beta motif made up of under ten highly homologous amino acid variants.

No antigen has been assigned to these receptors. The sequencing input was blood, either unsorted or a sorted T cell fraction (not recorded which). These receptors all come from a male donor with ankylosing spondylitis.

The chain combines TRBV5-1 with TRBJ1-2; possibly TRBD1 for D (6 bases). Trimming removed 2 bases from V and 2 bases from J, with 16 bases in between. Germline V gives CDR1 SGHRS, CDR2 YFSETQ. There are 16 residues in the CDR3. The CDR3 DNA is TGCGCCAGCAGCTTAACAGGGAACCTGGAAAACTATGGCTACACCTTC. This codes for CASSLTGNLENYGYTF.

This clonotype was detected only a few times. This sequence joins TRBV10-3 and TRBJ2-7; 9 bases align to TRBD1. The germline gives CDR1 ENHRY, CDR2 SYGVKD. Losses at the gene ends were 10 bases for V and 4 bases for J; bases not matched to a gene: 11. The CDR3 extends over 14 amino acids. The CDR3 loop is CATKTGGNSYEQYV. CDR3 DNA sequence: TGTGCCACCAAGACAGGGGGTAATAGTTACGAGCAGTACGTC.

This clonotype was found many times. The gene calls are TRBV29-1 and TRBJ2-3, with a weak D call TRBD1 (6 bases). The V end lost 5 bases, the J end lost 1 base, and 25 bases lay between the germline ends. This CDR3 spans 18 amino acids. Looked up from germline, CDR1 is SQVTM and CDR2 is ANQGSEA. CDR3: CSVKQYPGQVGGTDTQYF. The CDR3 DNA sequence: TGCAGCGTTAAACAATATCCGGGACAAGTAGGGGGCACAGATACGCAGTATTTT.

This clonotype was detected once. The chain uses TRBV10-2 and TRBJ2-7; D uncertain. Per the germline V gene, CDR1 is WSHSY and CDR2 is SAAADI. This CDR3 comprises 12 residues. The V end was cut by 6 bases, the J end by 1 base, with 7 bases between. For the CDR3, the DNA is TGCGCCAGCAGGGACGGGTCCTACGAGCAGTACTTC. This gives the protein CASRDGSYEQYF.

This clonotype was observed a handful of times. The chain uses TRBV6-1 and TRBJ2-3; D might be TRBD2 (6 bases). Germline CDR1 and CDR2: MNHNS and SASEGT. The CDR3 is 16 residues long. The V gene lost 3 bases and the J gene lost 0 bases, with 13 bases spanning the gap. CDR3 sequence reads: CASSDKGLPSTDTQYF. CDR3 nucleotide sequence: TGTGCCAGCAGTGATAAGGGACTGCCTAGCACAGATACGCAGTATTTT.

This clonotype was seen a handful of times. V and J are TRBV5-1 and TRBJ1-4; D not resolved. V lost 2 bases and J lost 2, with 7 bases in between. Germline V gene lookup returns CDR1 SGHRS and CDR2 YFSETQ. The CDR3 extends over 14 amino acids. CDR3 bases: TGCGCCAGCAGCTTTTACGGGACTAATGAAAAACTGTTTTTT. It specifies CASSFYGTNEKLFF.